The 23 T cell receptor beta chains in this list originate from one sample, sequenced in a study of OX40 agonist ivuxolimab in advanced cancers. Using immunoSEQ multiplex PCR, the repertoire was profiled, and TCRdb retains in-frame clones only, with some absent. This table holds around 40,000 clones, 80% found once. The starting material was CD4+ or CD8+ T cells sorted from blood, obtained in a trial of the OX40 agonist ivuxolimab. The receptors shown here come from an adult with an advanced solid tumor such as melanoma, head and neck, liver or kidney cancer.

CDR3 nucleotides: TGTGCAAGTCGTTCGACAGAGTCCTACGAGCAGTACTTC. This gives the protein CASRSTESYEQYF. V and J are TRBV12-2 and TRBJ2-7; TRBD1 is the table's D call and was not checked against the DNA. TRBV12-2 is deemed a pseudogene. This CDR3 has 13 residues.

The genes are TRBV6-7 and TRBJ1-1; D might be TRBD1 (6 bases). TRBV6-7 is an ORF, with its function uncertain. V was trimmed by 4 bases and J by 5 bases, leaving 11 bases between them. The CDR3 runs 13 residues. The CDR3 region is CASSFDRRTEAFF. Written as DNA, the CDR3 is TGTGCCAGCAGTTTCGACAGGAGGACTGAAGCTTTCTTT.

The count of this clone is one. J is TRBJ2-7 and V is TRBV6-5; 7 nucleotides agree with TRBD2. The germline V gene encodes CDR1 MNHEY and CDR2 SVGAGI. This CDR3 comprises 14 residues. The V segment lost 2 bases and the J segment 6 bases; nucleotides outside the gene matches: 7. The CDR3 DNA follows: TGTGCCAGCAGTTACCTAGCGGATGGCGGCGAGCAGTACTTC. Translating it yields CASSYLADGGEQYF.

V and J are TRBV19 and TRBJ2-1; D is unresolved. V was shortened by 1 base and J by 7 bases, with 11 bases between the two germline ends. This CDR3 comprises 14 residues. Germline loops: CDR1 LNHDA, CDR2 SQIVND (reference sequence). CDR3 in amino acids: CASSIADKGNEQFF. The CDR3 DNA follows: TGTGCCAGTAGTATAGCAGACAAAGGGAATGAGCAGTTCTTC.

The gene calls are TRBV19 and TRBJ1-1, with 8 bases lining up with TRBD1. The CDR3 is 15 residues long. V shed 7 bases, J shed 3 bases, and the junction held 10 bases outside the gene matches. CDR1 is LNHDA and CDR2 is SQIVND in the germline V gene (reference sequence). CDR3 coding DNA: TGTGCCAGTAAGGGAAGAACAGGGGGAGACACTGAAGCTTTCTTT. This encodes CASKGRTGGDTEAFF.

The chain links TRBV5-4 to TRBJ2-3; maybe TRBD2 (7 bases). In germline, CDR1 is SGHNT, CDR2 YYREEE (reference sequence). The CDR3 length is 20 residues. V was pared by 1 base and J by 0 bases, with 24 bases between. CDR3 sequence: CASSLRSGFRGAGSTDTQYF. CDR3 in DNA: TGTGCCAGCAGCTTGAGGTCCGGGTTCCGGGGGGCTGGTAGCACAGATACGCAGTATTTT. The complete variable domain, with remaining parts taken from reference TRBV5-4 and TRBJ2-3, reads ETGVTQSPTHLIKTRGQQVTLRCSSQSGHNTVSWYQQALGQGPQFIFQYYREEENGRGNFPPRFSGLQFPNYSSELNVNALELDDSALYLCASSLRSGFRGAGSTDTQYFGPGTRLTVL.

The chain combines TRBV5-6 with TRBJ2-7; the match to TRBD2 covers 8 bases. The CDR3 is 14 amino acids. Germline CDR1 reads SGHDT; CDR2 reads YYEEEE. Trimming cost V 5 bases and J 2 bases; bases outside gene matches: 6. The CDR3 reads CASRLAGLAYEQYF. The DNA of the CDR3 is TGTGCCAGCAGACTCGCGGGACTAGCCTACGAGCAGTACTTC. Variable domain in full (rest from reference TRBV5-6 and TRBJ2-7): DAGVTQSPTHLIKTRGQQVTLRCSPKSGHDTVSWYQQALGQGPQFIFQYYEEEERQRGNFPDRFSGHQFPNYSSELNVNALLLGDSALYLCASRLAGLAYEQYFGPGTRLTVT.

The CDR3 here is CASRPTYNSPLHF. CDR3 DNA: TGTGCCAGCAGACCAACTTATAATTCACCCCTCCACTTT. The V call is TRBV6-5, the J call TRBJ1-6; no reliable D call. This CDR3 spans 13 amino acids. V shed 6 bases and J shed 4 bases, with 7 bases lying between them. Germline V gene sequence: CDR1 MNHEY, CDR2 SVGAGI.

The V call is TRBV9, the J call TRBJ1-2; TRBD1 is a possible D gene (6 bases). There are 15 residues in the CDR3. V was shortened by 4 bases and J by 4 bases, with 17 bases between the two germline ends. The germline V gene encodes CDR1 SGDLS and CDR2 YYNGEE. The CDR3 sequence: CASSPMGGGPYGYTF. The CDR3 DNA reads as TGTGCCAGCAGCCCCATGGGTGGGGGGCCCTATGGCTACACCTTC.

The chain employs TRBV18 and TRBJ2-1; 9 nucleotides line up with TRBD2. The germline gives CDR1 KGHSH, CDR2 LQKENI. The junction had 16 bases not matched to a gene; V was cut back by 3 bases and J by 10 bases. CDR3 length equals 17 residues. CDR3 loop: CASSPLPTSGLAPEQFF. CDR3 nucleotide sequence: TGTGCCAGCTCACCTCTCCCGACTAGCGGTCTGGCCCCCGAGCAGTTCTTC.

This clone has just one count. As DNA, the CDR3 is TGTGCCAGCAGCCCCCGGACTAGCGGGGGGCCGAGAAGATACAATGAGCAGTTCTTC. Translating gives CASSPRTSGGPRRYNEQFF. The chain combines TRBV7-2 with TRBJ2-1, with 14 bases identical to TRBD2. Germline lookup yields CDR1 SGHTA and CDR2 FQGNSA. The trim removed 5 bases at V and 4 bases at J, leaving 13 bases unmatched. The CDR3 length is 19 residues.

V usage is TRBV7-9 and J usage is TRBJ1-2; unclear D gene. The germline V gene has CDR1 SEHNR and CDR2 FQNEAQ (reference sequence). CDR3 size: 13 residues. Trimming removed 3 bases from V and 0 bases from J, with 5 bases in between. CDR3: CASSFPSNYGYTF. The DNA of the CDR3 is TGTGCCAGCAGCTTTCCCTCTAACTATGGCTACACCTTC.

The rearrangement uses TRBV9 and TRBJ2-2; D not certain. This CDR3 region has 15 residues. CDR1 and CDR2 (germline): SGDLS, YYNGEE. The V end lost 6 bases, the J end lost 0 bases, and 12 bases lay between the germline ends. The CDR3 here is CASTNEDANTGELFF. Written as DNA, the CDR3 is TGTGCCAGCACGAACGAGGACGCGAACACCGGGGAGCTGTTTTTT.

This chain uses TRBV7-9 with TRBJ2-3; the D is unclear. CDR3 length: 13 residues. The germline V gene encodes CDR1 SEHNR and CDR2 FQNEAQ (reference sequence). V was cut by 1 base and J by 3 bases, with 5 bases left in between. CDR3 DNA sequence: TGTGCCAGCAGCTTAGGCTTTACAGATACGCAGTATTTT. Its protein product is CASSLGFTDTQYF.

This clone has only a few counts. The chain joins TRBV30 to TRBJ1-1; no reliable D call. This CDR3 is 14 amino acids long. In germline, CDR1 is GTSNPN, CDR2 SVGIG (reference sequence). V lost 2 bases to trimming and J lost 0 bases, with 10 bases between them. CDR3 sequence (DNA): TGTGCCTGGAGTCCCAATAGGATGAACACTGAAGCTTTCTTT. Protein product: CAWSPNRMNTEAFF.

The chain joins TRBV9 to TRBJ2-7, with D perhaps matching TRBD1 or TRBD2 (5 bases each). Deletions cut 4 bases from V and 6 bases from J, with 17 bases between. Germline lookup yields CDR1 SGDLS and CDR2 YYNGEE. CDR3 size: 14 residues. CDR3 sequence: CASSFGAVRSEQYF. The CDR3 DNA reads as TGTGCCAGCAGCTTCGGGGCTGTACGAAGCGAGCAGTACTTC.

The sample holds a few counts of this clone. The chain recombines TRBV7-2 with TRBJ1-1; no clear D. The germline V and J ends were trimmed by 5 bases and 1 base, with 8 bases remaining between them. Per the germline V gene, CDR1 is SGHTA and CDR2 is FQGNSA. The CDR3 consists of 13 residues. CDR3 nucleotides: TGTGCCAGCAGCCGACGGACGAACACTGAAGCTTTCTTT. Its protein product is CASSRRTNTEAFF.

A single count supports this clone. V gene TRBV30 combines with J gene TRBJ1-3, with D perhaps TRBD1 (5 bases). CDR1 and CDR2 (germline): GTSNPN, SVGIG (reference sequence). Trimming took 2 bases from V and 3 from J, leaving 14 bases between them. This CDR3 spans 15 amino acids. CDR3 amino acids: CAWSTFIGDGNTIYF. For the CDR3, the DNA is TGTGCCTGGAGTACCTTTATAGGGGATGGAAACACCATATATTTT.

The chain couples TRBV6-1 to TRBJ2-7; 11 bases match TRBD2. With 3 bases clipped from V and 5 bases from J, the junction kept 9 bases outside the gene matches. The CDR3 sequence is 16 residues long. Germline V gives CDR1 MNHNS, CDR2 SASEGT. This CDR3 is CASSDGILAGAHEQYF. The DNA for the CDR3 is TGTGCCAGCAGTGACGGTATACTAGCGGGAGCCCACGAGCAGTACTTC.

V and J are TRBV10-3 and TRBJ2-7; D may be TRBD1 (5 bases). The CDR3 runs to 13 residues. Looked up from germline, CDR1 is ENHRY and CDR2 is SYGVKD. Trimming removed 7 bases at V and 5 bases at J, with 15 bases between. The CDR3 DNA reads as TGTGCCATCACCTCCGCAGGGCTGAACGAGCAGTACTTC. It encodes CAITSAGLNEQYF.

The rearrangement uses TRBV18 and TRBJ2-1, with D possibly TRBD2 on 7 matching bases. Germline V gene sequence: CDR1 KGHSH, CDR2 LQKENI. Trimming took 2 bases from V and 7 from J, leaving 18 bases between them. This CDR3 has 16 residues. This CDR3 is CASSPTAGALGNEQFF. CDR3 DNA: TGTGCCAGCTCACCAACCGCGGGGGCGCTGGGAAATGAGCAGTTCTTC. The full variable domain, rest sourced from reference TRBV18 and TRBJ2-1, is NAGVMQNPRHLVRRRGQEARLRCSPMKGHSHVYWYRQLPEEGLKFMVYLQKENIIDESGMPKERFSAEFPKEGPSILRIQQVVRGDSAAYFCASSPTAGALGNEQFFGPGTRLTVL.

The rearrangement joins TRBV6-6 to TRBJ1-4, with D possibly TRBD1 on 6 matching bases. The germline V and J ends were trimmed by 6 bases and 11 bases, with 16 bases remaining between them. This CDR3 region has 13 residues. The V gene's germline CDR1 is MNHNY and CDR2 SVGAGI (reference sequence). In nucleotides, the CDR3 is TGTGCCAGCAGGCCCACAGGGTCTGGGAAACTGTTTTTT. Residues: CASRPTGSGKLFF.

The chain carries TRBV7-9 and TRBJ2-5; D is unclear. The DNA matches TRBJ2-7 better at its end, which makes the J call doubtful. This CDR3 contains 15 residues. Germline V gene lookup returns CDR1 SEHNR and CDR2 FQNEAQ (reference sequence). The chain's CDR3 is CASSLSVDGAYEQYF. DNA for the CDR3: TGTGCCAGCAGCTTATCGGTCGACGGCGCCTACGAGCAGTACTTC.